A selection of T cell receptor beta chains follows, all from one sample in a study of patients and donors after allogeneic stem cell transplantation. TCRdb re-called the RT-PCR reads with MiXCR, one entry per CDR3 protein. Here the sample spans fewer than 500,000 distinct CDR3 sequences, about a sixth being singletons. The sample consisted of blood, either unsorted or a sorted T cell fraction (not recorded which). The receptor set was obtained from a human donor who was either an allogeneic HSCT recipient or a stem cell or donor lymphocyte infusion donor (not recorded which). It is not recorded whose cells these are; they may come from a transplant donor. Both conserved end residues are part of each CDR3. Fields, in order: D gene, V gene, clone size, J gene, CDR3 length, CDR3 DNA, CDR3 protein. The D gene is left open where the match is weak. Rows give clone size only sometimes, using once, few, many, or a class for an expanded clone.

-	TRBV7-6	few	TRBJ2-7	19	TGTGCCAGCAGCTCTACTCGTACACCATGGACAGTTAGAGGGTACGAGCAGTACTTC	CASSSTRTPWTVRGYEQYF
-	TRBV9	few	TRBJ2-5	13	TGTGCCAGCAGCGTAGCGGTGGCGGAGACCCAGTACTTC	CASSVAVAETQYF
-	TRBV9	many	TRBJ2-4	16	TGTGCCAGCAGCGTAGAGGCAGGCTTTTCGGGAAACATTCAGTACTTC	CASSVEAGFSGNIQYF
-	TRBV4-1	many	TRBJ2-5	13	TGCGCCAGCAGCCAAGCTCTTCAAGAGACCCAGTACTTC	CASSQALQETQYF
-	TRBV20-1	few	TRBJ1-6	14	TGCAGTGCTAGAGTATTAGCATTTAATTCACCCCTCCACTTT	CSARVLAFNSPLHF
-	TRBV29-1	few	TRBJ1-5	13	TGCAGCGTTGTCGTGACCGGGGGCCAGCCCCAGCATTTT	CSVVVTGGQPQHF
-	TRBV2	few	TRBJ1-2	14	TGTGCCAGCAGTTCCCAGGCTAGGGGGACTGGCTACACCTTC	CASSSQARGTGYTF
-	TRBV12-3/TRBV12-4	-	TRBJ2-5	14	TGTGCCAGCAGGGAGGTGGCCAGCCAGGAGACCCAGTACTTC	CASREVASQETQYF
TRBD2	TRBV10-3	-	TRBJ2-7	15	TGTGCCATCAGATCGGGGACTAGCGGCTCCTACGAGCAGTACTTC	CAIRSGTSGSYEQYF
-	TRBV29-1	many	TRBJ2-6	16	TGCAGCGTTGGGGCCAGACGCCCAACTGGGGCCAACGTCCTGACTTTC	CSVGARRPTGANVLTF
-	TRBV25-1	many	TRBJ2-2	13	TGTGCCAGCAGTGAACCGGTAGGCGGGGAGCTGTTTTTT	CASSEPVGGELFF
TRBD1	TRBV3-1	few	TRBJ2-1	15	TGTGCCAGCAGCCAAGTAGGGACAGGGGTCAATGAGCAGTTCTTC	CASSQVGTGVNEQFF
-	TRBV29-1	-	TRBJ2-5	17	TGCAGCGCTCTATCCCTGCCGCGGACTAACCGCCAAGAGACCCAGTACTTC	CSALSLPRTNRQETQYF
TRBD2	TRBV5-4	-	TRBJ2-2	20	TGTGCCAGCAGCTTGGTGGGGACTAGCGGGGGGGCCGGGAACACCGGGGAGCTGTTTTTT	CASSLVGTSGGAGNTGELFF
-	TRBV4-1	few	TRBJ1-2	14	TGCGCCAGCAGCCAAGGAGCACAGGGTTCTGGCTACACCTTC	CASSQGAQGSGYTF
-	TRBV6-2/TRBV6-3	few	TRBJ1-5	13	TGTGCCAGCAGTGCCCACAGGTATCAGCCCCAGCATTTT	CASSAHRYQPQHF
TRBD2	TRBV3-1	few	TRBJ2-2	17	TGTGCCAGCAGCCGTTCCTCTAGCGGGGGGGCGGTCGGGGAGCTGTTTTTT	CASSRSSSGGAVGELFF
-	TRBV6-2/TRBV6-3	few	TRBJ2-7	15	TGTGCCAGCACCTATACTTCAGGGCCGGGGTACGAGCAGTACTTC	CASTYTSGPGYEQYF
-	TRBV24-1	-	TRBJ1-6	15	TGTGCCACGTCGCCGTCGGGTTCCTATAATTCACCCCTCCACTTT	CATSPSGSYNSPLHF
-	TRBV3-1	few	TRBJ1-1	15	TGTGCCAGCAGCCAAGATTCACCGCGGCGCAGCGGAGCTTTCTTT	CASSQDSPRRSGAFF
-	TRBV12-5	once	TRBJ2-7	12	TGTGCTAGTGGTTTGGTAGCCCGCGAGCAGTACTTC	CASGLVAREQYF
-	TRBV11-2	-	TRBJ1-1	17	TGTGCCAGCAGCTTACGACCACGGGGGCGGGGGTACACTGAAGCTTTCTTT	CASSLRPRGRGYTEAFF
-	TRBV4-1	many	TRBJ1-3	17	TGCGCCAGCAGCCAAGGTATAGGGACGGTCTCTGGAAACACCATATATTTT	CASSQGIGTVSGNTIYF
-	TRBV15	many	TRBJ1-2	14	TGTGCCACCAGCAGAGGCGGGAGTAGCTATGGCTACACCTTC	CATSRGGSSYGYTF
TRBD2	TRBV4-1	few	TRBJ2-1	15	TGCGCCAGCAGCCAAACTAGCGGGAGGGCCAATGAGCAGTTCTTC	CASSQTSGRANEQFF
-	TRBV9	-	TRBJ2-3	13	TGTGCCAGCAGCGGGGCTCCAGGTGACACGCAGTATTTT	CASSGAPGDTQYF
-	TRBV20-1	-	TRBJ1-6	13	TGCAGTGTCCCGGGCCTGGAAAATTCACCCCTCCACTTT	CSVPGLENSPLHF
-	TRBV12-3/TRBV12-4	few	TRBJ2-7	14	TGTGCCAGCAGTTCCGCCCGAAAAGAACGAAAGCAGTACTTC	CASSSARKERKQYF
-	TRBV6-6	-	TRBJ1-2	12	TGTGCCAGCAGTTACTCGAGCTATGGCTACACCTTC	CASSYSSYGYTF
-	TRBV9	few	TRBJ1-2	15	TGTGCCAGCAGCGTAGGAGGACGAGAGGGCTATGGCTACACCTTC	CASSVGGREGYGYTF
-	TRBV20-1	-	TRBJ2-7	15	TGCAGTGCTAGAGACGAACAGGGAGGATCGTACGAGCAGTACTTC	CSARDEQGGSYEQYF
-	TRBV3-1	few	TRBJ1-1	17	TGTGCCAGCAGCCGAAGGACCCCCCGGGGCATGAACACTGAAGCTTTCTTT	CASSRRTPRGMNTEAFF
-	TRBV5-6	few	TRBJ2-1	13	TGTGCCAGCAGTTTGATCGGGCAGAATGAGCAGTTCTTC	CASSLIGQNEQFF
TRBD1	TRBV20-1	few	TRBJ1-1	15	TGCAGTGCTAGAGATTTGGGACAGGGAACCACTGAAGCTTTCTTT	CSARDLGQGTTEAFF
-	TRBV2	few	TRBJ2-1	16	TGTGCCAGCAGTGAATGGTGGCTAGGGCCGTACAATGAGCAGTTCTTC	CASSEWWLGPYNEQFF
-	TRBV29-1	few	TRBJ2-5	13	TGCAGCGGGGCCCGGGGAGCCCGAGAGACCCAGTACTTC	CSGARGARETQYF
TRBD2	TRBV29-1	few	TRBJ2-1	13	TGCAGCGTTGAAGGCGGGAGCAGAGGTGAGCAGTTCTTC	CSVEGGSRGEQFF
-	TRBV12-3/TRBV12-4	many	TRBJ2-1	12	TGTGCCAGCGGACGGAGCATCAATGAGCAGTTCTTC	CASGRSINEQFF
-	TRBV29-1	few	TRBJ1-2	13	TGCAGCGTTGAGAGCAGGGAAGACTATGGCTACACCTTC	CSVESREDYGYTF
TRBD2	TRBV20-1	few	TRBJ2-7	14	TGCAGTGCTAGGCGGCTAGCGGAGAGCTACGAGCAGTACTTC	CSARRLAESYEQYF
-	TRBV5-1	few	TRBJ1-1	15	TGCGCCAGCAGCAGGGAGGCATTGGGGACCACTGAAGCTTTCTTT	CASSREALGTTEAFF
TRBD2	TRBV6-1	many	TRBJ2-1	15	TGTGCCAGCAGTCGGACTAGCGGCACCTACAATGAGCAGTTCTTC	CASSRTSGTYNEQFF
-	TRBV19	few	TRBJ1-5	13	TGTGCCAGTGGCGCTCGGGGCAATCAGCCCCAGCATTTT	CASGARGNQPQHF
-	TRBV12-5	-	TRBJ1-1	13	TGTGCTAGGGCCAACCTTGGGAACACTGAAGCTTTCTTT	CARANLGNTEAFF
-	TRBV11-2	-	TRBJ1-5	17	TGTGCCAGCAGCTTAATCTTAACAGTCGGAGAGAATCAGCCCCAGCATTTT	CASSLILTVGENQPQHF
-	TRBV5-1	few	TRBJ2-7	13	TGCGCCAGCAGCTTGGGAGCCCGGGACATCTTTTACTTC	CASSLGARDIFYF
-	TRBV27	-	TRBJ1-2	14	TGTGCCAGCAGTTTAGTCCCAGGGTTAGCCGGCTACACCTTC	CASSLVPGLAGYTF
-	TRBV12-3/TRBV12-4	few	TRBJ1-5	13	TGTGCCAGCAGTTGGCAGTTAAATCAGCCCCAGCATTTT	CASSWQLNQPQHF
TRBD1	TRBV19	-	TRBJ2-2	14	TGTGCCAGTAAAGGGACAGGGTTAAGCGGGGAGCTGTTTTTT	CASKGTGLSGELFF
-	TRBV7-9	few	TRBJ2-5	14	TGTGCCAGCAGCGAGGGACTTTCGTGGGAGACCCAGTACTTC	CASSEGLSWETQYF
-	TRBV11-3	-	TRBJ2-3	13	TGTGCCAGCAGCACGCCCAGGACAGATACGCAGTATTTT	CASSTPRTDTQYF